These T cell receptor beta chains were read from a single sample in a study of T cells after yellow fever vaccination. Via MiXCR, TCRdb re-called the 5' RACE reads, giving one row per CDR3 protein. The sample gives nearly 300,000 distinct CDR3 sequences, 8.5% to 10% of which show up once; around 3.4% is in the top ten. The source was CD4+ T cells sorted from PBMCs, collected 5 days after the yellow fever booster vaccination. These receptors came from a man between 18 and 35 years old who received the YFV17D yellow fever vaccine. CDR3s include the opening cysteine and the closing phenylalanine or tryptophan. D genes are given only for firm matches. Clone sizes are given selectively: once, few, many, or a class where the clone is expanded.

>TRBD1|TRBV19|few|TRBJ1-5
TGTGCCAGCCACAGGGGATTAGGGCCCCAGCATTTT
CASHRGLGPQHF
>NA|TRBV5-1|NA|TRBJ1-1
TGCGCCAGCAGCTTGACATCGGGGGCCACTGAAGCTTTCTTT
CASSLTSGATEAFF
>NA|TRBV11-2|many|TRBJ2-2
TGTGCCAGCAGCAACTTGCGGGGAGGCCCGGGCACCGGGGAGCTGTTTTTT
CASSNLRGGPGTGELFF
>TRBD1|TRBV7-2|NA|TRBJ1-6
TGTGCCAGCAGCAACCGACAGGGGCTTGGGTCACCCCTCCACTTT
CASSNRQGLGSPLHF
>TRBD1|TRBV12-3/TRBV12-4|NA|TRBJ2-5
TGTGCCAGCAGTCAACTGGGACAGCAAGAGACCCAGTACTTC
CASSQLGQQETQYF
>TRBD1|TRBV20-1|NA|TRBJ1-5
TGCAGTGCTAGAGGGACAGGGGGCCCCGCTTCCCAGCATTTT
CSARGTGGPASQHF
>TRBD1|TRBV6-5|NA|TRBJ1-2
TGTGCCAGCAGATCCGGGGACAGGTACTATGGCTACACCTTC
CASRSGDRYYGYTF
>TRBD1|TRBV7-9|NA|TRBJ1-1
TGTGCCAGCAGCTTAGCGATTATCGGGGTTAGGACAGGACGGGGGAACACTGAAGCTTTCTTT
CASSLAIIGVRTGRGNTEAFF
>TRBD1|TRBV4-2|many|TRBJ1-4
TGTGCCAGCAGCCAAGATCCGGGGACAGGGGTTGAAAAACTGTTTTTT
CASSQDPGTGVEKLFF
>NA|TRBV27|few|TRBJ1-6
TGTGCCAGCAGAGATTCCGGGACCCCCATTTCACCCCTCCACTTT
CASRDSGTPISPLHF
>TRBD1|TRBV6-2/TRBV6-3|NA|TRBJ2-1
TGTGCCAGTATTAGGGGGCTGGACAATGAGCAGTTCTTC
CASIRGLDNEQFF
>TRBD1|TRBV5-1|once|TRBJ2-5
TGCGCCAGCACCGGGACAGCCAAAGCCGTCCGGACCCAGTACTTC
CASTGTAKAVRTQYF
>NA|TRBV7-2|NA|TRBJ1-1
TGTGCCAGCAGCTTAGGTTCCATCATGAACACTGAAGCTTTCTTT
CASSLGSIMNTEAFF
>TRBD1|TRBV19|NA|TRBJ2-3
TGTGCCAACCGGGACAGGGTCGCTTTGTCCCTCACAGATACGCAGTATTTT
CANRDRVALSLTDTQYF
>NA|TRBV24-1|NA|TRBJ1-1
TGTGCCACCAGTGATCCAGCCCACGAACAGGGATACACTGAAGCTTTCTTT
CATSDPAHEQGYTEAFF
>NA|TRBV6-5|NA|TRBJ2-6
TGTGCCAGCAGTTACTCCAACCAGCGGTCCGGGGCCAACGTCCTGACTTTC
CASSYSNQRSGANVLTF
>NA|TRBV20-1|NA|TRBJ1-1
TGCAGTGCTAGGCCCGGAACCACTGAAGCTTTCTTT
CSARPGTTEAFF
>NA|TRBV5-6|NA|TRBJ2-1
TGTGCCAGCAGCTTATCGTTAGAGGGGTCTTACTCTCCTAGGGATGAGCAGTTCTTC
CASSLSLEGSYSPRDEQFF
>TRBD1|TRBV29-1|NA|TRBJ2-1
TGCAGCGTTTGCTATAGGGACAGTTACAATGAGCAGTTCTTC
CSVCYRDSYNEQFF